Listed below are T cell receptor beta chains from one sample, sequenced in a study of post-analysis software for immune sequencing data. MiXCR, run by TCRdb on the PCR reads, gives a single entry per CDR3 protein. The sample yields more than 500,000 distinct CDR3 sequences, approximately 31% seen once. The sample was blood. Every receptor here comes from a girl younger than 18 with multiple sclerosis. CDR3s include the opening cysteine and the closing phenylalanine or tryptophan. The order of the fields is D gene, clone size, J gene, V gene, CDR3 DNA, CDR3 protein. A D gene is named only where the DNA matches it firmly. Not all rows give a size; the values are once, few, many and, for expanded clones, a class.

>TRBD2|few|TRBJ2-3|TRBV24-1
TGTGCCACCAGTGACCTTGGGACTAGCGGGGGGGCGGATACGCAGTATTTT
CATSDLGTSGGADTQYF
>-|few|TRBJ2-4|TRBV7-2
TGTGCCAGCAGTTTGGAGGGCCTAGCCAAAAACATTCAGTACTTC
CASSLEGLAKNIQYF
>TRBD1|few|TRBJ1-1|TRBV7-9
TGTGCCAGCAGCCCATTGACAGGGTGGAACACTGAAGCTTTCTTT
CASSPLTGWNTEAFF
>-|few|TRBJ2-7|TRBV3-1
TGTGCCAGCAGCCAAGATAGCGAGCAGTACTTC
CASSQDSEQYF
>-|-|TRBJ2-1|TRBV14
TGTGCCAGCAGCCAAGATCCAGTATTGCACAATGAGCAGTTCTTC
CASSQDPVLHNEQFF
>TRBD2|-|TRBJ2-2|TRBV20-1
TGCAGTGCTAGCCACTTTCGGACTAGTGGCAGGTTGAGGGAGCTGTTTTTT
CSASHFRTSGRLRELFF
>-|few|TRBJ1-1|TRBV5-6
TGTGCCAGCAGCTTGGCCAGCTTGAACACTGAAGCTTTCTTT
CASSLASLNTEAFF
>-|-|TRBJ1-1|TRBV20-1
TGCAGTGCTAGAGTGCCAGGGGTCGACACTGAAGCTTTCTTT
CSARVPGVDTEAFF
>-|-|TRBJ2-5|TRBV20-1
TGCAGTGCTAGAGATCCCCCTAACCAAGAGACCCAGTACTTC
CSARDPPNQETQYF
>-|-|TRBJ2-7|TRBV3-1
TGTGCCAGCTCAGGGGACGGCGGCCCCTACGAGCAGTACTTC
CASSGDGGPYEQYF
>TRBD2|-|TRBJ2-7|TRBV20-1
TGCAGTGCCCTCGGGACTAGCTATGCTAGAGAGCAGTACTTC
CSALGTSYAREQYF
>-|-|TRBJ1-2|TRBV6-2/TRBV6-3
TGTGCCAGCAGGAGGACAGCGTCAAACTGTGGCTACACCTTC
CASRRTASNCGYTF
>-|-|TRBJ2-5|TRBV2
TGTGCCAGCAGTGTCGAGAAGTCCCAAGAGACCCAGTACTTC
CASSVEKSQETQYF
>-|-|TRBJ2-1|TRBV7-2
TGTGCCAGCAGACACGGGGTTGGTGAGCAGTTCTTC
CASRHGVGEQFF
>TRBD2|-|TRBJ2-3|TRBV7-8
TGTGCCAGCAGCTGGACTAGCGGGCTCACAGATACGCAGTATTTT
CASSWTSGLTDTQYF
>TRBD1|once|TRBJ2-1|TRBV3-1
TGTGCCAGCAGCCAAGGCCGGGACAGGGGTACGAGCTCCTACAATGAGCAGTTCTTC
CASSQGRDRGTSSYNEQFF
>-|few|TRBJ1-1|TRBV20-1
TGCAGTGCTAGACCGCCAGGGGACACTGAAGCTTTCTTT
CSARPPGDTEAFF
>-|few|TRBJ2-7|TRBV5-1
TGCGCCAGCAGCACGGACCTCCTACGAGAGCAGTACTTC
CASSTDLLREQYF
>-|-|TRBJ2-5|TRBV5-1
TGCGCCAGCAGCCAATACGCTGCCGCTAAGACCCAGTACTTC
CASSQYAAAKTQYF
>TRBD2|many|TRBJ2-1|TRBV6-5
TGTGCCAGCAGTCCTAGCGGGAGCTCCTACAATGAGCAGTTCTTC
CASSPSGSSYNEQFF
>TRBD2|-|TRBJ2-3|TRBV12-3/TRBV12-4
TGTGCCAGCCGGCAGGGACTAGATAGCTGGGGGTTGAGCGCAGATACGCAGTATTTT
CASRQGLDSWGLSADTQYF
>TRBD1|few|TRBJ2-7|TRBV20-1
TGCAGTGCTAGAGATCCGGGACAGGTCTACGAGCAGTACTTC
CSARDPGQVYEQYF
>TRBD2|many|TRBJ2-5|TRBV5-1
TGTGCCAGCAGTCCGGGGGGGCAAGAGACCCAGTACTTC
CASSPGGQETQYF
>-|few|TRBJ2-7|TRBV11-2
TGTGCCAGCAGCCCCCGTACCACAGGCGGAAGAACCTACGAGCAGTACTTC
CASSPRTTGGRTYEQYF
>-|-|TRBJ2-7|TRBV7-6
TGTGCCAGCAGCTTAGCCGCGGGGCCTTACGAGCAGTACTTC
CASSLAAGPYEQYF
>-|-|TRBJ1-1|TRBV5-1
TGCGCCAGCAGCTCGGCGCCGGGCAGGGAGGACACTGAAGCTTTCTTT
CASSSAPGREDTEAFF
>-|-|TRBJ1-1|TRBV29-1
TGCAGCGTTTCGAGGGAAGGAAACACTGAAGCTTTCTTT
CSVSREGNTEAFF
>TRBD1|-|TRBJ1-2|TRBV7-9
TGTGCCAGCAGCGCCACAGGGGAGGCTTTTTATGGCTACACCTTC
CASSATGEAFYGYTF
>-|-|TRBJ1-1|TRBV2
TGTGCCAGCAGTCCCGGGGAGGGTGAAGCTTTCTTT
CASSPGEGEAFF
>-|few|TRBJ2-1|TRBV7-8
TGTGCCAGCAGCCAACCTTCTATAAATGAGCAGTTCTTC
CASSQPSINEQFF
>-|many|TRBJ2-1|TRBV7-2
TGTGCCAGCAGCTCCAACCCAGCACTAGCCAATGAGCAGTTCTTC
CASSSNPALANEQFF
>-|few|TRBJ2-5|TRBV7-2
TGTGCCAGCAGCCCTAACTCCGGGGCGGCCGAGACCCAGTACTTC
CASSPNSGAAETQYF
>TRBD2|few|TRBJ2-4|TRBV6-5
TGTGCCAGCAGAACGACTAGCGGGCAAAACATTCAGTACTTC
CASRTTSGQNIQYF
>-|few|TRBJ1-2|TRBV29-1
TGCAGCGTGTCAGGGGAGACGGATGGCTACACCTTC
CSVSGETDGYTF
>TRBD2|-|TRBJ2-3|TRBV12-3/TRBV12-4
TGTGCCAGCAGTTTAGGCGGGGGGGCCTCAGATACGCAGTATTTT
CASSLGGGASDTQYF
>-|few|TRBJ1-5|TRBV18
TGTGCCAGCTCACTCCAAGGGGTAGCGGATCAGCCCCAGCATTTT
CASSLQGVADQPQHF
>-|-|TRBJ1-2|TRBV7-9
TGTGCCAGCAGCTTAGGTGCAGGCGCTAACTATGGCTACACCTTC
CASSLGAGANYGYTF
>-|-|TRBJ2-5|TRBV3-1
TGTGCCAGTAGGAGGGGGGGCTTAGAGACCCAGTACTTC
CASRRGGLETQYF
>TRBD2|few|TRBJ2-1|TRBV3-1
TGTGCCAGCAGCCCCACATCGGCGGGGGGGCTCAATGAGCAGTTCTTC
CASSPTSAGGLNEQFF
>-|-|TRBJ2-1|TRBV7-9
TGTGCCAGCAGCCCCCCCGTAGGGGGGGCGCGCTACAATGAGCAGTTCTTC
CASSPPVGGARYNEQFF
>-|few|TRBJ1-1|TRBV6-5
TGTGCCAGCAGTAAACAGAGAGAGAACACTGAAGCTTTCTTT
CASSKQRENTEAFF